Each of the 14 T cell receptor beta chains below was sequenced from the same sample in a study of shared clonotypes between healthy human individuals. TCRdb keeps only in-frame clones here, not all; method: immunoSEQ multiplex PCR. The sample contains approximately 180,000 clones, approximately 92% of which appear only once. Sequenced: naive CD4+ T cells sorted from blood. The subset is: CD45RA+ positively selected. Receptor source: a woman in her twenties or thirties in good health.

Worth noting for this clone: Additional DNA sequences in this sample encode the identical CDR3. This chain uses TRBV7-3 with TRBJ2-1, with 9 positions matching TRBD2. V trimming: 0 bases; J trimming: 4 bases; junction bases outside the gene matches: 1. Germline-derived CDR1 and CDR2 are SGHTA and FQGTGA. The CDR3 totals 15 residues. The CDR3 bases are TGTGCCAGCAGCTTAACTAGCGGGAGATACAATGAGCAGTTCTTC. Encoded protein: CASSLTSGRYNEQFF.

The chain's CDR3 is CASSPPTGRETQYF. The CDR3 region has the DNA TGTGCCAGCAGTCCCCCGACCGGAAGAGAGACCCAGTACTTC. The chain recombines TRBV28 with TRBJ2-5; no definite D call. Trimming removed 5 bases at V and 4 bases at J, with 14 bases between. The length of the CDR3 is 14 residues. Germline V gene lookup returns CDR1 MDHEN and CDR2 SYDVKM.

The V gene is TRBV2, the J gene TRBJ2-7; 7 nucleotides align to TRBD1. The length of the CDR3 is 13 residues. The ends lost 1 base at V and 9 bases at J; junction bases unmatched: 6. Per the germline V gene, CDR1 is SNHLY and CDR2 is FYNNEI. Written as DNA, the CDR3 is TGTGCCAGCAGTGAAGGTGCAGGGGGTAGGCAGTACTTC. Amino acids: CASSEGAGGRQYF.

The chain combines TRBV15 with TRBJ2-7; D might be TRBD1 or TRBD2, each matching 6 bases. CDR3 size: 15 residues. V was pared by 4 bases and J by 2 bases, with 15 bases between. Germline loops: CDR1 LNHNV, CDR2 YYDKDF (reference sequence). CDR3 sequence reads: CATSKQGGSTYEQYF. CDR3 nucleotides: TGTGCCACCAGCAAACAAGGGGGGAGCACCTACGAGCAGTACTTC.

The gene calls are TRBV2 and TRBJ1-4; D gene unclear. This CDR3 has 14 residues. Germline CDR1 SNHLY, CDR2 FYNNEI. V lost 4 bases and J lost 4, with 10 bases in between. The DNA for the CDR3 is TGTGCCAGCAGTGTTATCCCGGATAATGAAAAACTGTTTTTT. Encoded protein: CASSVIPDNEKLFF.

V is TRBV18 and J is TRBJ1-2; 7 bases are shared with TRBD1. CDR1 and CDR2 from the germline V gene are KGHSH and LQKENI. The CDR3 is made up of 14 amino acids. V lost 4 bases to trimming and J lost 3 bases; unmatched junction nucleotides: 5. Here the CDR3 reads CASSQGQKDYGYTF. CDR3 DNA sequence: TGTGCCAGCTCACAGGGACAGAAAGACTATGGCTACACCTTC.

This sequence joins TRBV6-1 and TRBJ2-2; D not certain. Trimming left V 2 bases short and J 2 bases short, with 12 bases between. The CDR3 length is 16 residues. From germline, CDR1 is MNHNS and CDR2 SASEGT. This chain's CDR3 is CASSELGFPNTGELFF. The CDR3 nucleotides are TGTGCCAGCAGTGAACTCGGGTTTCCCAACACCGGGGAGCTGTTTTTT.

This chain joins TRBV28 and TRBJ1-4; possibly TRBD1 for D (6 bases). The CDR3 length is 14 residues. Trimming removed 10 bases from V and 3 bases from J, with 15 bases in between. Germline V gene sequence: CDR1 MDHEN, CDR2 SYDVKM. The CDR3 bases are TGTGCCACTCGGCCGGGGGGCTCTAATGAAAAACTGTTTTTT. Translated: CATRPGGSNEKLFF.

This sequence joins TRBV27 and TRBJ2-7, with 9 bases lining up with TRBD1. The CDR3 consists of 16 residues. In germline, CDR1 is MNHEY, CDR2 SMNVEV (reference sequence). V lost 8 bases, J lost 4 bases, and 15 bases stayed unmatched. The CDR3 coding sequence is TGTGCCAGCGCACCCCCGGGACAGGGAATGAAGTACGAGCAGTACTTC. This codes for CASAPPGQGMKYEQYF.

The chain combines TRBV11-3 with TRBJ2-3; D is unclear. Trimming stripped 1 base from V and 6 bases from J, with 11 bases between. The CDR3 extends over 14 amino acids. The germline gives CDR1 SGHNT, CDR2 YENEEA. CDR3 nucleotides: TGTGCCAGCAGCTTAGTGGCCGGGTCGGATACGCAGTATTTT. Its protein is CASSLVAGSDTQYF.

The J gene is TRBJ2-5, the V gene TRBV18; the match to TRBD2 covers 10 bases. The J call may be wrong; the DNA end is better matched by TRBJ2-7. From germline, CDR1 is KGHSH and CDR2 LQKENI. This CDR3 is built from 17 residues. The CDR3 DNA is TGTGCCAGCTCACCTACCCTACTAGCGGGACGACCCTACGAGCAGTACTTC. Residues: CASSPTLLAGRPYEQYF.

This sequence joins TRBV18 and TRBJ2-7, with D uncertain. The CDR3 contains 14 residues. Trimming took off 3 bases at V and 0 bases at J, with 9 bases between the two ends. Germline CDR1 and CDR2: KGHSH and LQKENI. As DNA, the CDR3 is TGTGCCAGCTCACCTTGGGCAATCTCCTACGAGCAGTACTTC. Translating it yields CASSPWAISYEQYF.

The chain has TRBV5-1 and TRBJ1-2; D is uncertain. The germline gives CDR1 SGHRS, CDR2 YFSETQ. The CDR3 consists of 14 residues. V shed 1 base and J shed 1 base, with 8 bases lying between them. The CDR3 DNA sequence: TGCGCCAGCAGCTTGCGAGGAGATAACTATGGCTACACCTTC. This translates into CASSLRGDNYGYTF.

CDR3 nucleotide sequence: TGTGCCAGCAATAAACGGACAGGGGGCAACGAGCAGTACTTC. Its translation is CASNKRTGGNEQYF. This chain connects TRBV6-5 to TRBJ2-7; TRBD1 aligns across 11 bases. V was clipped by 7 bases and J by 5 bases; unmatched bases: 7. CDR3 length: 14 amino acids. Germline lookup yields CDR1 MNHEY and CDR2 SVGAGI.